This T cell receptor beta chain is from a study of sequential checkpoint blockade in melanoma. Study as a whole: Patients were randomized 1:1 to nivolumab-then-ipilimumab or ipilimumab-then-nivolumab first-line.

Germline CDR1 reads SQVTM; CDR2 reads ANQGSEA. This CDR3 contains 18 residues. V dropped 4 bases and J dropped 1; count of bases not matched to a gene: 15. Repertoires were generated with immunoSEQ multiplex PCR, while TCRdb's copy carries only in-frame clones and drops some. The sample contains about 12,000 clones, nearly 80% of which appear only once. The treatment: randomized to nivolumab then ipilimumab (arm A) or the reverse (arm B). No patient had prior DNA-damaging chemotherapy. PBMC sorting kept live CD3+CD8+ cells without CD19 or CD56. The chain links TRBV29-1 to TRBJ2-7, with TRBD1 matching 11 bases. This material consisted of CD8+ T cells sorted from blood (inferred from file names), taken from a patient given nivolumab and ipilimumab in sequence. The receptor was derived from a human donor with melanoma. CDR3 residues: CSVGLGQGGFPLSYEQYF. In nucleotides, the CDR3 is TGCAGCGTTGGCCTGGGACAGGGGGGGTTCCCCTTGTCCTACGAGCAGTACTTC.